These T cell receptor beta chains were read from a single sample in a study of cytomegalovirus exposure and HLA in healthy donors. The repertoire was sequenced with immunoSEQ multiplex PCR; TCRdb's copy has only in-frame clones and lacks some. The sample lists over 120,000 clones; 78% were seen once. The sequenced material came from PBMCs. The receptors here all came from a woman aged 18-30 years in good health and CMV-seropositive. The CDR3 runs from the conserved cysteine through the conserved F or W. The D gene is left open where the match is weak. Clone size is shown for a subset of rows, as once, few, many or a class of expanded clone.

j_gene: TRBJ1-6; d_gene: .; abundance: .; v_gene: TRBV14; len: 14; CDR3aa: CASSQRGIGSPLHF; CDR3nt: TGTGCCAGCAGCCAACGGGGGATAGGATCACCCCTCCACTTT
j_gene: TRBJ2-2; d_gene: .; abundance: few; v_gene: TRBV30; len: 12; CDR3aa: CAWSDNSGELFF; CDR3nt: TGTGCCTGGAGTGATAATAGCGGGGAGCTGTTTTTT
j_gene: TRBJ2-3; d_gene: .; abundance: .; v_gene: TRBV7-6; len: 13; CDR3aa: CASSLAPRDTQYF; CDR3nt: TGTGCCAGCAGCTTAGCCCCCCGGGATACGCAGTATTTT
j_gene: TRBJ2-5; d_gene: .; abundance: few; v_gene: TRBV5-4; len: 13; CDR3aa: CASSRDQEETQYF; CDR3nt: TGTGCCAGCAGCCGGGATCAGGAGGAGACCCAGTACTTC
j_gene: TRBJ2-7; d_gene: TRBD2; abundance: few; v_gene: TRBV28; len: 15; CDR3aa: CASSLIAGSSYEQYF; CDR3nt: TGTGCCAGCAGTTTAATAGCGGGAAGCTCCTACGAGCAGTACTTC
j_gene: TRBJ2-7; d_gene: .; abundance: .; v_gene: TRBV29-1; len: 12; CDR3aa: CSVGDGASEQYF; CDR3nt: TGCAGCGTTGGGGATGGGGCCTCCGAGCAGTACTTC
j_gene: TRBJ2-7; d_gene: TRBD1; abundance: few; v_gene: TRBV2; len: 12; CDR3aa: CAFGTGVYEQYF; CDR3nt: TGTGCCTTCGGGACAGGGGTTTACGAGCAGTACTTC
j_gene: TRBJ1-5; d_gene: .; abundance: once; v_gene: TRBV6-1; len: 15; CDR3aa: CASSEEGTQNQPQHF; CDR3nt: TGTGCCAGCAGTGAAGAAGGGACACAGAATCAGCCCCAGCATTTT
j_gene: TRBJ1-2; d_gene: TRBD1; abundance: .; v_gene: TRBV13; len: 13; CDR3aa: CASSSQGEEGYTF; CDR3nt: TGTGCCAGCAGCTCTCAGGGGGAGGAGGGCTACACCTTC
j_gene: TRBJ2-7; d_gene: .; abundance: .; v_gene: TRBV30; len: 15; CDR3aa: CAWSVQRYTRYEQYF; CDR3nt: TGTGCCTGGAGTGTTCAGCGGTATACTCGGTACGAGCAGTACTTC
j_gene: TRBJ1-1; d_gene: .; abundance: .; v_gene: TRBV4-1; len: 15; CDR3aa: CASSPILRVTPEAFF; CDR3nt: TGCGCCAGCAGCCCCATACTCCGGGTCACCCCTGAAGCTTTCTTT
j_gene: TRBJ2-2; d_gene: TRBD2; abundance: .; v_gene: TRBV4-3; len: 22; CDR3aa: CASSRISGGLAGGPLGTGELFF; CDR3nt: TGCGCCAGCAGCCGTATATCCGGCGGTCTAGCGGGGGGACCCCTGGGCACCGGGGAGCTGTTTTTT
j_gene: TRBJ1-5; d_gene: .; abundance: many; v_gene: TRBV2; len: 16; CDR3aa: CASSENKDTSRQPQHF; CDR3nt: TGTGCCAGCAGTGAGAACAAGGACACGTCTAGGCAGCCCCAGCATTTT
j_gene: TRBJ1-2; d_gene: TRBD1; abundance: .; v_gene: TRBV27; len: 14; CDR3aa: CASRWTGGKGGYTF; CDR3nt: TGTGCCAGCCGATGGACAGGGGGTAAGGGTGGCTACACCTTC
j_gene: TRBJ2-7; d_gene: .; abundance: few; v_gene: TRBV20-1; len: 11; CDR3aa: CSARRGTGLIF; CDR3nt: TGCAGTGCTAGACGCGGGACTGGTTTAATCTTC
j_gene: TRBJ2-5; d_gene: TRBD1; abundance: .; v_gene: TRBV5-4; len: 13; CDR3aa: CASSPGGWETQYF; CDR3nt: TGTGCCAGCAGCCCAGGGGGTTGGGAGACCCAGTACTTC
j_gene: TRBJ2-5; d_gene: TRBD2; abundance: .; v_gene: TRBV30; len: 14; CDR3aa: CAWGAGGRQETQYF; CDR3nt: TGTGCCTGGGGAGCGGGGGGGCGTCAAGAGACCCAGTACTTC
j_gene: TRBJ2-2; d_gene: .; abundance: .; v_gene: TRBV19; len: 12; CDR3aa: CASRQGGGELFF; CDR3nt: TGTGCCAGTAGGCAGGGCGGCGGGGAGCTGTTTTTT
j_gene: TRBJ2-7; d_gene: TRBD1; abundance: .; v_gene: TRBV5-6; len: 16; CDR3aa: CASSWGQGQLTYEQYF; CDR3nt: TGTGCCAGCAGCTGGGGACAGGGTCAATTAACCTACGAGCAGTACTTC
j_gene: TRBJ1-3; d_gene: TRBD1; abundance: .; v_gene: TRBV7-2; len: 12; CDR3aa: CASSLRQGAIYF; CDR3nt: TGTGCCAGCAGCTTAAGGCAGGGGGCCATATATTTT
j_gene: TRBJ2-2; d_gene: TRBD2; abundance: .; v_gene: TRBV7-8; len: 15; CDR3aa: CASSISGGGSGELFF; CDR3nt: TGTGCCAGCAGCATTAGCGGGGGGGGGTCGGGGGAGCTGTTTTTT
j_gene: TRBJ2-4; d_gene: .; abundance: .; v_gene: TRBV5-5; len: 15; CDR3aa: CASSLVAGEVNIQYF; CDR3nt: TGTGCCAGCAGCTTGGTAGCCGGGGAAGTAAACATTCAGTACTTC
j_gene: TRBJ1-2; d_gene: .; abundance: .; v_gene: TRBV6-5; len: 14; CDR3aa: CASSSRLPSDGYTF; CDR3nt: TGTGCCAGCAGTTCTCGCCTTCCTTCGGATGGCTACACCTTC
j_gene: TRBJ2-1; d_gene: .; abundance: once; v_gene: TRBV7-9; len: 16; CDR3aa: CASSARAGANYNEQFF; CDR3nt: TGTGCCAGCAGCGCCCGCGCGGGGGCGAACTACAATGAGCAGTTCTTC
j_gene: TRBJ2-7; d_gene: TRBD2; abundance: .; v_gene: TRBV28; len: 11; CDR3aa: CAGGGRDEQYF; CDR3nt: TGTGCGGGGGGGGGTAGGGACGAGCAGTACTTC
j_gene: TRBJ1-6; d_gene: TRBD1; abundance: .; v_gene: TRBV13; len: 15; CDR3aa: CASSIRGINNSPLHF; CDR3nt: TGTGCCAGCAGCATCAGGGGGATCAATAATTCACCCCTCCACTTT
j_gene: TRBJ1-1; d_gene: .; abundance: few; v_gene: TRBV4-2; len: 16; CDR3aa: CASSPHSGGENTEAFF; CDR3nt: TGTGCCAGCAGCCCCCATTCGGGAGGGGAGAACACTGAAGCTTTCTTT
j_gene: TRBJ2-5; d_gene: TRBD2; abundance: .; v_gene: TRBV29-1; len: 13; CDR3aa: CSARLAGGETQYF; CDR3nt: TGCAGCGCCCGACTAGCGGGGGGAGAGACCCAGTACTTC
j_gene: TRBJ2-3; d_gene: TRBD1; abundance: .; v_gene: TRBV25-1; len: 15; CDR3aa: CASRAYGTGTDTQYF; CDR3nt: TGTGCCAGCAGAGCCTACGGGACAGGCACAGATACGCAGTATTTT